This TCR beta chain appears in the sequencing data of a study of CD8 T cells in ankylosing spondylitis (dated by TCRdb to about 2017). Context from the whole study: The study set out to find disease-linked TCR variants by profiling T cell receptor beta repertoires in ankylosing spondylitis patients and healthy donors. The whole study cohort included under 140 healthy donors and about two dozen ankylosing spondylitis patients. Peripheral blood was sampled, and synovial fluid was also collected from ankylosing spondylitis patients.

Its CDR3 holds 14 amino acids, cysteine through phenylalanine. The retained sequence is limited to the CDR3, 42 bases, with the frame set at the first base. CDR1 MGHRA and CDR2 YSYEKL were looked up in the germline V gene. The junction shows trimming of 0 bases on V and 5 bases on J, plus 10 bases between the germline ends. The paper's findings and limits, for the study overall: The disease-linked clones were reported as significantly enriched in matched synovial fluid samples from ankylosing spondylitis patients. Some motif variants were previously reported in synovial fluid and blood of reactive arthritis patients, suggesting common disease-initiation mechanisms. A TCR beta motif of about eight highly homologous amino acid variants appeared characteristic of blood from ankylosing spondylitis patients. A CD8+ phenotype was shown by the disease-linked clones, which were found at relatively low frequencies in peripheral blood.

Sequencing instrument: Illumina HiSeq 2500. TCR beta libraries were prepared by quantitative 5'-RACE with molecular barcodes. On the study's bioinformatics: Disease-linked TCR variants were identified with a new computational method built on a probabilistic model of VDJ rearrangement. TCRdb's own reprocessing of the public reads used fastp at Q25 and MiXCR and kept productive beta chains. Every entry covers one CDR3 protein and lists the most common genes and DNA from its rows. TCRdb assigned the V and J calls; the authors' analysis was not used. For this sample there are about 400,000 distinct CDR3 sequences; about a fifth appear just once. Clones ranked in the top ten supply about 16% of the sample. In its sample, this clonotype was seen a few times. The antigen it binds to is not known. Base qualities are not provided; no much larger clone lies one nucleotide away.

The source of this sequence is a male donor with ankylosing spondylitis. Sequenced input: blood, either unsorted or a sorted T cell fraction (not recorded which). This sequence uses TRBV4-1 and TRBJ2-5, with the D segment identity uncertain. CDR3 loop: CASSQEVTDETQYF. The sequence in DNA is TGCGCCAGCAGCCAAGAGGTTACGGACGAGACCCAGTACTTC.